This record concerns one T cell receptor beta chain sequence. Its antigen is currently unknown. This sample was included in a study of T-cell memory formation after mild COVID-19. Overall study findings and caveats: CD4/CD8 balance held among clones contracting day 15 to 85, and later expanders leaned CD4+. CD4+ contracting clones lay mainly in CM and EM, CD8+ ones in EMRA.

The CDR3 loop spans 14 amino acids. Germline CDR1 is SGHRS and CDR2 is YFSETQ. The junction had 4 bases not matched to a gene; V was cut back by 0 bases and J by 6 bases. One entry per CDR3 protein, called by TCRdb with MiXCR from the 5' RACE reads. The data show 190,000 or so distinct CDR3 sequences, about 27% seen once. The source is an adult woman who had mild COVID-19 (a few samples of this study predate the infection). Cell type and time point are not known. Material for sequencing was PBMCs or a T cell subset sorted from them (not recorded which). The rearrangement links TRBV5-1 to TRBJ1-1; 8 bases fit TRBD1. The CDR3, as DNA: TGCGCCAGCAGCTTGGACAGGGGGGAATCTGAAGCTTTCTTT. This gives the protein CASSLDRGESEAFF.